The clone carrying this T cell receptor (beta chain) was recorded only once. Its antigen is unidentified. This sample is part of a study of CD8+ T cells in alopecia areata. Points from the study as a whole: Higher clonality than in normal scalp was seen in lesional scalp, especially alopecia totalis/universalis. Relative to mice, TCR sharing across patients was less clear, a difference possibly HLA-related.

PBMCs, the starting material, were the source of sorted CD4+ and CD8+ T cells. Extraction of RNA preceded its reverse transcription into cDNA, which served as the sequencing template. The table came from immunoSEQ multiplex PCR; TCRdb's copy has only in-frame clones and leaves some out. This sample yields about 140,000 clones, of which 62% are seen a single time; 36% belongs to the top ten. V lost 6 bases, J lost 5 bases, and 8 bases lay in between. This CDR3 is 12 amino acids long. CDR1 is SGDLS and CDR2 is YYNGEE in the germline V gene. This sequence originates from a human donor in good health. The sample taken for sequencing was CD8+ T cells sorted from blood. The gene calls are TRBV9 and TRBJ2-2; tentatively, D is TRBD2 (5 bases). DNA of the CDR3: TGTGCCAGCATGGGGAGTACCGGGGAGCTGTTTTTT. Residues: CASMGSTGELFF.